This T cell receptor beta chain was sequenced in a study of OX40 agonist ivuxolimab in advanced cancers. Study information: Patients got intravenous ivuxolimab at 0.01 to 10 mg/kg every 2 weeks.

The CDR3 runs to 14 residues. Trimming removed 3 bases from V and 2 bases from J, with 11 bases in between. Germline V lookup: CDR1 SGHTS, CDR2 YDEGEE. The protocol was immunoSEQ multiplex PCR, while the TCRdb copy is restricted to in-frame clones and leaves out a portion. The sample lists 76,000 or so clones, 70% to 90% occurring once. The sample was CD4+ or CD8+ T cells sorted from blood, taken in a trial of the OX40 agonist ivuxolimab. The chain employs TRBV5-8 and TRBJ1-1; D ambiguous. The sequence was obtained from an adult with an advanced solid tumor such as melanoma, head and neck, liver or kidney cancer. CDR3 nucleotide sequence: TGTGCCAGCAGCTCCCGGCCAATTAACACTGAAGCTTTCTTT. Translating it yields CASSSRPINTEAFF.